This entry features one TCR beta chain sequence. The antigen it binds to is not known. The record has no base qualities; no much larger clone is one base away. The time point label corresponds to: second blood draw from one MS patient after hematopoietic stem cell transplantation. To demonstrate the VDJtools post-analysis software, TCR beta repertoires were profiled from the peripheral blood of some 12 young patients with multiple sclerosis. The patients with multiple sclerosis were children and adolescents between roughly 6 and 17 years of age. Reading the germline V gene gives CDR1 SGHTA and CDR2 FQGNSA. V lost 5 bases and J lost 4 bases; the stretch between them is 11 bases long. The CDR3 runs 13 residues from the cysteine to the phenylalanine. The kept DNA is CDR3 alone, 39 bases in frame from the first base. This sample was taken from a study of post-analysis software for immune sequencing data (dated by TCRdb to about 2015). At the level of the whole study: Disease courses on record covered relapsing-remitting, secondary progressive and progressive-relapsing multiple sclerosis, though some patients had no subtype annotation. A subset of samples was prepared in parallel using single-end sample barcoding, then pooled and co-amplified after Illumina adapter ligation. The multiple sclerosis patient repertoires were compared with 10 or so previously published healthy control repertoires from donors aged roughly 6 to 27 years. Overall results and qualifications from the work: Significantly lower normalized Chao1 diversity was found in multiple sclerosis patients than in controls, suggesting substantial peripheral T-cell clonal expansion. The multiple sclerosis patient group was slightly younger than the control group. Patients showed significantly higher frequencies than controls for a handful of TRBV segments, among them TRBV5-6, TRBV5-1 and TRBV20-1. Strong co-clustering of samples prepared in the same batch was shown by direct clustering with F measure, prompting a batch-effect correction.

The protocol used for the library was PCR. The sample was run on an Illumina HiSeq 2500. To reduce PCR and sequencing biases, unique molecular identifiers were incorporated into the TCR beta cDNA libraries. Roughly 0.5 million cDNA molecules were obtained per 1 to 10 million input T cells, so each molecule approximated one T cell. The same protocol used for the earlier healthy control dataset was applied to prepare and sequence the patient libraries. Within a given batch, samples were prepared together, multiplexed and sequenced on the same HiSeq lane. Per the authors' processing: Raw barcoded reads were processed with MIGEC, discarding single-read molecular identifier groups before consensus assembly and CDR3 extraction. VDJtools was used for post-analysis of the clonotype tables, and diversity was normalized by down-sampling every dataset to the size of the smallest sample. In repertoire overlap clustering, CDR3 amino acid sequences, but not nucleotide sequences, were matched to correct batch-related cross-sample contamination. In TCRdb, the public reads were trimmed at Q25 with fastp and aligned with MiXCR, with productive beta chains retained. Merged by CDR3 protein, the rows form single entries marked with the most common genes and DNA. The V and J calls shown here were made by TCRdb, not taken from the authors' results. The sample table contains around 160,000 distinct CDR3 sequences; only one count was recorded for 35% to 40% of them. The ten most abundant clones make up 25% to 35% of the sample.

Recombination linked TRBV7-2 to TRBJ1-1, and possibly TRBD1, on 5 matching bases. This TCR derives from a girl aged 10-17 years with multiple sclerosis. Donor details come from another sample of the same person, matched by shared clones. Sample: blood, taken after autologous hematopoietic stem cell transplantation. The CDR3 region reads CASSVREATEAFF. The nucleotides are TGTGCCAGCAGCGTCAGGGAGGCCACTGAAGCTTTCTTT.